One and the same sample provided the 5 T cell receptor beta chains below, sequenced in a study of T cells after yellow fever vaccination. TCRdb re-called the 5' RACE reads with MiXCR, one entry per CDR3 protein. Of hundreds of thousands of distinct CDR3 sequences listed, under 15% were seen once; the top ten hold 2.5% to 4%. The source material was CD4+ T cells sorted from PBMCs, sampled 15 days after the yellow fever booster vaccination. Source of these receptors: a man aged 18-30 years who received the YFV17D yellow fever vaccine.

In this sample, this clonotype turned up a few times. This CDR3 reads CASSAGQGYTGELFF. The DNA of the CDR3 is TGTGCCAGCAGCGCTGGACAGGGGTACACCGGGGAGCTGTTTTTT. The V gene is TRBV5-4, the J gene TRBJ2-2, with TRBD1 matching over 9 bases. Per the germline V gene, CDR1 is SGHNT and CDR2 is YYREEE (reference sequence). CDR3 length: 15 amino acids. The junction had 4 bases not matched to a gene; V was cut back by 4 bases and J by 3 bases.

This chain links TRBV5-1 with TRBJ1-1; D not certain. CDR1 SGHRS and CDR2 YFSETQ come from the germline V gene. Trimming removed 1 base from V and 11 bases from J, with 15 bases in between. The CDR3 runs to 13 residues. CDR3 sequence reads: CASSLTESVGAFF. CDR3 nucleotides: TGCGCCAGCAGCTTGACCGAGAGCGTAGGGGCTTTCTTT.

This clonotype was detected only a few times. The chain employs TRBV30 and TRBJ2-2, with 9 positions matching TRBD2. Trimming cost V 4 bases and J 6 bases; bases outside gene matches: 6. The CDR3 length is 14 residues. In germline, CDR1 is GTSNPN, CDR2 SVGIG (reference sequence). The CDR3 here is CAWTGLAFSGELFF. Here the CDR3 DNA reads TGTGCCTGGACCGGACTAGCGTTCTCCGGGGAGCTGTTTTTT.

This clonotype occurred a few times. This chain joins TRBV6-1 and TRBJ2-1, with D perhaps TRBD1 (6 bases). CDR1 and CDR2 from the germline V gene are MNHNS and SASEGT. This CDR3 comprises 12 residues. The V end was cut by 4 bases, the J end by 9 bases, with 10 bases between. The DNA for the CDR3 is TGTGCCAGCAGTGCACAGGGTGGTGAGCAGTTCTTC. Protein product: CASSAQGGEQFF.

This chain's CDR3 is CASSPPTARHGYTF. CDR3 coding DNA: TGTGCCAGCAGCCCCCCGACCGCCAGACATGGCTACACCTTC. The chain recombines TRBV7-9 with TRBJ1-2, with D hard to call. This CDR3 has 14 amino acids. Germline values: CDR1 SEHNR, CDR2 FQNEAQ (reference sequence). V dropped 5 bases and J dropped 6 bases, with 16 bases sitting between them.